This TCR beta chain was documented in a study of regulatory T cells in long-lasting Graves disease. The time point was: newly diagnosed GD, antithyroid drugs for less than 3 months. Extracted PBMC RNA gave rise to the TCR library. For TCR beta, libraries came from iRepertoire HTBI primers and Arm-PCR of CDR3 regions. TCRdb independently ran MiXCR on the multiplex PCR reads; one entry per CDR3 protein. The sample carries around 400,000 distinct CDR3 sequences, roughly a sixth recorded once. The source was peripheral blood mononuclear cells (PBMCs), collected at new diagnosis, from a patient treated with antithyroid drugs. The sequence was collected from a female donor with Graves disease.

In DNA, the CDR3 is TGTGCCAGCAGCTTAGAGGACGCCTACGAGCAGTACTTC. Translating it yields CASSLEDAYEQYF. The gene calls are TRBV11-2 and TRBJ2-7; D unresolved. Per germline, CDR1 SGHAT and CDR2 FQNNGV. Trimming shortened V by 0 bases and J by 2 bases, and 5 bases separated the two germline ends. There are 13 residues in the CDR3. Based on the CDR3 plus reference TRBV11-2 and TRBJ2-7, the full variable domain is EAGVAQSPRYKIIEKRQSVAFWCNPISGHATLYWYQQILGQGPKLLIQFQNNGVVDDSQLPKDRFSAERLKGVDSTLKIQPAKLEDSAVYLCASSLEDAYEQYFGPGTRLTVT.